This T cell receptor (beta chain) is drawn from a study of T cell changes during pregnancy in multiple sclerosis. Libraries were prepared by immunoSEQ multiplex PCR; TCRdb keeps only in-frame clonotypes and omits some of them. The table has 55,000 to 75,000 clones, roughly 92% seen once; the top ten hold 2.5% to 4%. Germline V gene sequence: CDR1 SNHLY, CDR2 FYNNEI. The J segment lost 2 bases and the V segment lost 5 bases, leaving 7 bases of the junction unmatched. CDR3 length: 16 amino acids. This sequence joins TRBV2 and TRBJ1-4; 8 nucleotides align to TRBD1. The receptor's source is a female donor with multiple sclerosis, enrolled in a pregnancy study. The sample here was CD8+ T cells from peripheral blood mononuclear cells, taken in the second trimester of pregnancy. The CDR3 sequence: CASSLDRGGTNEKLFF. The CDR3 DNA reads as TGTGCCAGCAGTCTTGACAGGGGAGGTACTAATGAAAAACTGTTTTTT.